The 13 T cell receptor beta chains in this list originate from one sample, sequenced in a study of OX40 agonist ivuxolimab in advanced cancers. Data came from immunoSEQ multiplex PCR; TCRdb stores just in-frame clones and leaves some out. This table holds about 93,000 clones, about 91% found once. This specimen consisted of CD4+ or CD8+ T cells sorted from blood, obtained in a trial of the OX40 agonist ivuxolimab. These receptors were obtained from an adult with an advanced solid tumor such as melanoma, head and neck, liver or kidney cancer.

This clone came up a few times. The chain links TRBV29-1 to TRBJ1-2; 11 nucleotides line up with TRBD1. The V gene's germline CDR1 is SQVTM and CDR2 ANQGSEA. This CDR3 has 13 residues. After removal of 7 bases from V and 4 bases from J, the junction contained 5 bases not matched to a gene. The CDR3 DNA follows: TGCAGCGGAGCCGGGACAGGGGGCTATGGCTACACCTTC. Amino acid sequence: CSGAGTGGYGYTF.

The chain employs TRBV11-2 and TRBJ2-3; D unresolved. This CDR3 is 13 amino acids long. In germline, CDR1 is SGHAT, CDR2 FQNNGV. V lost 1 base to trimming and J lost 2 bases, with 4 bases between them. The DNA of the CDR3 is TGTGCCAGCAGCTTAGGCCACACAGATACGCAGTATTTT. It specifies CASSLGHTDTQYF.

This chain uses TRBV4-1 with TRBJ2-5, with 7 bases matching TRBD1. The V segment lost 4 bases and the J segment 4 bases; nucleotides outside the gene matches: 9. The germline gives CDR1 MGHRA, CDR2 YSYEKL. This CDR3 region has 15 residues. CDR3 loop: CASSRVGTVPETQYF. The CDR3 bases are TGCGCCAGCAGCCGCGTCGGGACAGTCCCAGAGACCCAGTACTTC.

The J gene is TRBJ2-1, the V gene TRBV2, with 13 bases identical to TRBD2. V shed 6 bases and J 7 bases; nucleotides not matched to a gene: 12. CDR3 length equals 17 residues. Germline assignment: CDR1 SNHLY and CDR2 FYNNEI. Here the CDR3 reads CASRGLAGEGQRNEQFF. In nucleotides, the CDR3 is TGTGCCAGCAGAGGACTAGCGGGAGAGGGCCAGAGGAATGAGCAGTTCTTC.

The gene calls are TRBV2 and TRBJ2-3, with 11 bases identical to TRBD2. The CDR3 loop spans 15 amino acids. With 6 bases clipped from V and 2 bases from J, the junction kept 4 bases outside the gene matches. Germline-derived CDR1 and CDR2 are SNHLY and FYNNEI. Here the CDR3 DNA reads TGTGCCAGCAGACTAGCGGGAGTTTACACAGATACGCAGTATTTT. This gives the protein CASRLAGVYTDTQYF. Full variable domain (outside the CDR3, taken from reference TRBV2 and TRBJ2-3): EPEVTQTPSHQVTQMGQEVILRCVPISNHLYFYWYRQILGQKVEFLVSFYNNEISEKSEIFDDQFSVERPDGSNFTLKIRSTKLEDSAMYFCASRLAGVYTDTQYFGPGTRLTVL.

CDR3 region: CASSLRLAGVKGLDTQYF. The DNA for the CDR3 is TGTGCCAGCAGCTTAAGGCTAGCGGGAGTTAAGGGGCTAGATACGCAGTATTTT. The rearrangement uses TRBV7-2 and TRBJ2-3; TRBD2 aligns across 10 bases. Germline trimming cut 2 bases from V and 5 bases from J; bases unmatched to any gene: 13. CDR1 is SGHTA and CDR2 is FQGNSA in the germline V gene. The CDR3 contains 18 residues.

This CDR3 is CASSYVEGTQYF. The CDR3 bases are TGTGCCAGCAGCTACGTAGAGGGTACGCAGTATTTT. The chain employs TRBV5-4 and TRBJ2-3; the D gene is possibly TRBD2 (5 bases). The CDR3 is made up of 12 amino acids. Trimming stripped 3 bases from V and 8 bases from J, with 10 bases between. Germline V lookup: CDR1 SGHNT, CDR2 YYREEE (reference sequence).

The chain couples TRBV11-2 to TRBJ2-6; no definite D call. CDR3 length equals 13 residues. V dropped 3 bases and J dropped 4 bases, with 4 bases sitting between them. The germline V gene has CDR1 SGHAT and CDR2 FQNNGV. This chain's CDR3 is CASSFSGANVLTF. The CDR3 DNA is TGTGCCAGCAGCTTCTCCGGGGCCAACGTCCTGACTTTC.

This clone appeared a few times. The chain has TRBV2 and TRBJ1-5; TRBD1 matches 9 bases. Losses at the gene ends were 3 bases for V and 4 bases for J; bases not matched to a gene: 4. The CDR3 runs 15 residues. Germline CDR1 is SNHLY and CDR2 is FYNNEI. The CDR3 protein is CASSDKTGGNQPQHF. The CDR3 region has the DNA TGTGCCAGCAGTGATAAGACAGGGGGGAATCAGCCCCAGCATTTT.

The chain employs TRBV15 and TRBJ2-1; tentatively, D is TRBD1 or TRBD2 (5 bases each). This CDR3 is 15 amino acids long. Germline V gene data show CDR1 as LNHNV and CDR2 as YYDKDF (reference sequence). The ends were cut back, 1 base at V and 1 base at J, with 8 bases in the middle. The CDR3 region has the DNA TGTGCCACCAGCAGAGGGGGGAATTCCTACAATGAGCAGTTCTTC. Its protein product is CATSRGGNSYNEQFF.

This chain uses TRBV5-1 with TRBJ2-1, with D perhaps TRBD1 (6 bases). The CDR3 is 15 residues long. The germline gives CDR1 SGHRS, CDR2 YFSETQ. Trimming removed 0 bases at V and 5 bases at J, with 12 bases between. The DNA for the CDR3 is TGCGCCAGCAGCTTGGTTTGGGGGCTAAACAATGAGCAGTTCTTC. This gives the protein CASSLVWGLNNEQFF.

The chain couples TRBV7-9 to TRBJ2-3; TRBD2 matches at 10 bases. Germline CDR1 reads SEHNR; CDR2 reads FQNEAQ (reference sequence). The CDR3 loop spans 15 amino acids. V shed 2 bases and J 5 bases; nucleotides not matched to a gene: 4. The CDR3 DNA reads TGTGCCAGCAGCTTAACTAGCGGGAATGGAGATACGCAGTATTTT. Residues: CASSLTSGNGDTQYF.

The chain uses TRBV6-6 and TRBJ2-1, with 8 bases that match TRBD2. CDR1 is MNHNY and CDR2 is SVGAGI in the germline V gene (reference sequence). The CDR3 runs 14 residues. V was pared by 7 bases and J by 6 bases, with 8 bases of the junction left unmatched. DNA for the CDR3: TGTGCCAGCACGGGTACTAGCGGTACCAATGAGCAGTTCTTC. Translating gives CASTGTSGTNEQFF.